These 22 T cell receptor beta chains were sequenced from one sample in a study of T cell responses to AZD1222 COVID-19 vaccine. Some clones are missing from TCRdb's copy, which holds only in-frame ones; the method was immunoSEQ multiplex PCR. The sample gives about 150,000 clones, 75% to 90% of which show up once; about 4% is in the top ten. This specimen consisted of peripheral blood, obtained on day 0 of MenACWY control vaccination. The receptors were sampled from an adult in good health.

CDR3 nucleotide sequence: TGCGCCAGCAGTAGGACAGGGGTTCAAGAGACCCAGTACTTC. Protein product: CASSRTGVQETQYF. The chain carries TRBV5-1 and TRBJ2-5; 9 positions match TRBD1. J was trimmed by 2 bases and V by 5 bases; bases with no gene match: 4. The CDR3 is 14 amino acids. Per the germline V gene, CDR1 is SGHRS and CDR2 is YFSETQ.

The chain carries TRBV12-3 or TRBV12-4 and TRBJ2-7; a possible D gene is TRBD1 (5 bases). The CDR3 covers 11 residues. V lost 6 bases to trimming and J lost 7 bases, with 10 bases between them. In DNA form, the CDR3 reads TGTGCCAGCAGCCCCAGGGCAGAGCAGTACTTC. This gives the protein CASSPRAEQYF.

The V call is TRBV3-1 (or the pseudogene TRBV3-2), the J call TRBJ1-4; 8 bases align to TRBD1. CDR3 length: 17 amino acids. V was clipped by 3 bases and J by 8 bases; unmatched bases: 14. The V gene's germline CDR1 is LGHDT and CDR2 YNNKEL (reference sequence). The CDR3 region has the DNA TGTGCCAGCAGCCACCGACACAGGGGGGCGAAAAGAGAAAAACTGTTTTTT. This codes for CASSHRHRGAKREKLFF.

The genes are TRBV6-5 and TRBJ1-3, with D hard to call. Germline values: CDR1 MNHEY, CDR2 SVGAGI. The length of the CDR3 is 13 residues. Trimming cost V 5 bases and J 4 bases, with 9 bases left between them. CDR3 amino acids: CASSLELGNTIYF. CDR3 nucleotide sequence: TGTGCCAGCAGTCTGGAGCTCGGAAACACCATATATTTT.

The V and J genes are TRBV15 and TRBJ1-6, with D tentatively TRBD1 (5 bases). The CDR3 has 15 amino acids. Germline CDR1 and CDR2: LNHNV and YYDKDF (reference sequence). V was shortened by 0 bases and J by 10 bases, with 13 bases between the two germline ends. The CDR3 sequence is CATSRDPGLKSPLHF. The DNA for the CDR3 is TGTGCCACCAGCAGAGATCCGGGACTGAAGTCACCCCTCCACTTT.

The chain couples TRBV3-1 (or the pseudogene TRBV3-2) to TRBJ1-2; TRBD1 matches 8 bases. This CDR3 spans 13 amino acids. The V gene end was trimmed by 4 bases and the J gene end by 4 bases; junction bases not matched to a gene: 2. Germline V gene sequence: CDR1 LGHDT, CDR2 YNNKEL (reference sequence). CDR3 amino acids: CASSLGTGYGYTF. The CDR3 DNA sequence: TGTGCCAGCAGCCTAGGGACAGGCTATGGCTACACCTTC.

The DNA of the CDR3 is TGTGCCAGTAGTATCGGGCGGACAGTCCCAGATACGCAGTATTTT. The encoded protein is CASSIGRTVPDTQYF. The chain couples TRBV19 to TRBJ2-3, with TRBD1 as a possible D gene (6 bases). The germline V gene has CDR1 LNHDA and CDR2 SQIVND (reference sequence). The length of the CDR3 is 15 residues. V was cut by 3 bases and J by 4 bases, with 14 bases left in between.

The table lists this clone with a few counts. The chain uses TRBV5-1 and TRBJ1-1, with 8 nucleotides matching TRBD1. The CDR3 spans 14 residues. Germline V gene sequence: CDR1 SGHRS, CDR2 YFSETQ. Trimming at V came to 0 bases and at J to 5 bases, leaving 3 bases not matched to a gene. The chain's CDR3 is CASSLGRGRTEAFF. The CDR3 coding sequence is TGCGCCAGCAGCTTGGGCAGGGGGCGAACTGAAGCTTTCTTT.

V is TRBV5-1 and J is TRBJ1-2; D is undetermined. The CDR3 has 14 residues. The V end was cut by 1 base, the J end by 4 bases, with 11 bases between. CDR1 is SGHRS and CDR2 is YFSETQ in the germline V gene. The CDR3 nucleotides are TGCGCCAGCAGCTTGACCGAACGGGGCTATGGCTACACCTTC. It is translated as CASSLTERGYGYTF.

This rearrangement joins TRBV2 to TRBJ2-3; a possible D gene is TRBD1 (7 bases). CDR1 is SNHLY and CDR2 is FYNNEI in the germline V gene. Trimming left V 11 bases short and J 3 bases short, with 12 bases between. This CDR3 has 12 amino acids. The CDR3 DNA reads TGTGCCTCCAGGGGGGAGACAGATACGCAGTATTTT. It is translated as CASRGETDTQYF.

This clone showed up just a few times. CDR3 DNA sequence: TGTGCCAGCAGTTCTCCAGGGGGCGGGTTTGATGGCTACACCTTC. Translation: CASSSPGGGFDGYTF. V is TRBV27 and J is TRBJ1-2; 8 nucleotides agree with TRBD1. V was pared by 4 bases and J by 6 bases, with 10 bases of the junction left unmatched. Germline assignment: CDR1 MNHEY and CDR2 SMNVEV (reference sequence). This CDR3 is 15 amino acids long.

J is TRBJ2-1 and V is TRBV5-1; the match to TRBD2 covers 8 bases. Germline V gene data show CDR1 as SGHRS and CDR2 as YFSETQ. After removal of 3 bases from V and 3 bases from J, the junction contained 5 bases not matched to a gene. The CDR3 runs 15 residues. The CDR3 DNA sequence: TGCGCCAGCAGCTCGACTAGCGACATCTACAATGAGCAGTTCTTC. It is translated as CASSSTSDIYNEQFF.

The chain couples TRBV6-2 or TRBV6-3 to TRBJ2-1, with 15 nucleotides matching TRBD2. The germline gives CDR1 MNHEY, CDR2 SVGEGT. This CDR3 spans 17 amino acids. Trimming at V came to 0 bases and at J to 7 bases, leaving 4 bases not matched to a gene. The CDR3, as DNA: TGTGCCAGCAGTTACTCGGGGACTAGCGGGGGGTATAATGAGCAGTTCTTC. Translating gives CASSYSGTSGGYNEQFF.

There are many counts of this clone. The DNA of the CDR3 is TGTGCCAGCAGACGGGACTGGGACAATGAGCAGTTCTTC. Encoded protein: CASRRDWDNEQFF. The V and J genes are TRBV3-1 (or the pseudogene TRBV3-2) and TRBJ2-1; D is perhaps TRBD2 (6 bases). Between the trimmed V and J ends, which lost 6 bases and 5 bases, there was a span of 11 bases. Germline assignment: CDR1 LGHDT and CDR2 YNNKEL (reference sequence). The CDR3 totals 13 residues.

This rearrangement joins TRBV28 to TRBJ2-3, with no clear D. Germline CDR1 reads MDHEN; CDR2 reads SYDVKM. The CDR3 totals 13 residues. Between the trimmed V and J ends, which lost 7 bases and 0 bases, there was a span of 8 bases. In nucleotides, the CDR3 is TGTGCCAGCATTAACCCTAGCACAGATACGCAGTATTTT. Protein product: CASINPSTDTQYF.

This clone has more than one count but fewer than ten. The chain combines TRBV5-4 with TRBJ1-2; possibly TRBD1 for D (5 bases). The V gene lost 0 bases and the J gene lost 6 bases, with 9 bases spanning the gap. The CDR3 is made up of 13 amino acids. Germline V gives CDR1 SGHNT, CDR2 YYREEE (reference sequence). Here the CDR3 DNA reads TGTGCCAGCAGCTTGGGGGGGAGGGATGGCTACACCTTC. Amino acid sequence: CASSLGGRDGYTF.

The chain has TRBV19 and TRBJ1-2; D may be TRBD1 (5 bases). CDR1 and CDR2 (germline): LNHDA, SQIVND (reference sequence). CDR3 length equals 14 residues. The V end was cut by 1 base, the J end by 6 bases, with 12 bases between. CDR3 in amino acids: CASSIVGRVNGYTF. Written as DNA, the CDR3 is TGTGCCAGTAGTATAGTCGGCAGGGTGAATGGCTACACCTTC.

The V gene is TRBV6-5, the J gene TRBJ1-6; a possible D gene is TRBD1 (6 bases). The V gene lost 4 bases and the J gene lost 11 bases, with 18 bases spanning the gap. The CDR3 is made up of 15 amino acids. Germline V gene lookup returns CDR1 MNHEY and CDR2 SVGAGI. CDR3 nucleotide sequence: TGTGCCAGCAGTTCACATCCAGGGGAATTCGCACCCCTCCACTTT. Translation gives CASSSHPGEFAPLHF.

This clone was seen just once. The chain uses TRBV19 and TRBJ1-1; 9 bases map to TRBD1. V dropped 4 bases and J dropped 11; count of bases not matched to a gene: 8. This CDR3 spans 13 amino acids. CDR1 and CDR2 (germline): LNHDA, SQIVND (reference sequence). In nucleotides, the CDR3 is TGTGCCAGTAGTAACAGGGGGCTAGGCGTGGCTTTCTTT. Amino acids: CASSNRGLGVAFF.

This rearrangement joins TRBV11-2 to TRBJ1-1; D not certain. CDR3 length equals 11 residues. Germline V gene lookup returns CDR1 SGHAT and CDR2 FQNNGV. V lost 4 bases and J 1 base, leaving 1 base between the germline ends. The CDR3 loop is CASSWNTEAFF. DNA of the CDR3: TGTGCCAGCAGCTGGAACACTGAAGCTTTCTTT.

This sequence joins TRBV28 and TRBJ1-2; D may be TRBD1 (5 bases). Looked up from germline, CDR1 is MDHEN and CDR2 is SYDVKM. CDR3 length: 13 residues. V lost 7 bases to trimming and J lost 7 bases, with 16 bases between them. The DNA for the CDR3 is TGTGCCAGCACCCTAACAGGAGGGGTTGGCTACACCTTC. It specifies CASTLTGGVGYTF.

V usage is TRBV5-1 and J usage is TRBJ1-2; 8 bases align to TRBD1. The ends lost 0 bases at V and 7 bases at J; junction bases unmatched: 2. Per the germline V gene, CDR1 is SGHRS and CDR2 is YFSETQ. This CDR3 has 13 residues. The DNA for the CDR3 is TGCGCCAGCAGCTTGGGGGACAGGAGTGGCTACACCTTC. Protein product: CASSLGDRSGYTF. Filled out from reference TRBV5-1 and TRBJ1-2, the complete variable domain reads KAGVTQTPRYLIKTRGQQVTLSCSPISGHRSVSWYQQTPGQGLQFLFEYFSETQRNKGNFPGRFSGRQFSNSRSEMNVSTLELGDSALYLCASSLGDRSGYTFGSGTRLTVV.